These 8 T cell receptor beta chains came from one sample sequenced in a study of CD8 T cells in ankylosing spondylitis. MiXCR, run by TCRdb on the 5' RACE reads, gives a single entry per CDR3 protein. The table includes around 230,000 distinct CDR3 sequences, roughly 8.6% detected once. Sequences were obtained from blood, either unsorted or a sorted T cell fraction (not recorded which). The receptor source for this set is a male donor with ankylosing spondylitis or in good health (not recorded which).

This clonotype was counted at least ten times. The DNA for the CDR3 is TGCGCCAGCAGCTTAGATCGGCGGAACAATGAGCAGTTCTTC. This encodes CASSLDRRNNEQFF. V is TRBV5-1 and J is TRBJ2-1; no definite D call. The CDR3 is made up of 14 amino acids. CDR1 is SGHRS, CDR2 YFSETQ, per germline. V lost 2 bases and J lost 5, with 11 bases in between.

This clonotype was detected only a few times. The rearrangement joins TRBV5-6 to TRBJ1-1, with 11 nucleotides matching TRBD1. J lost 5 bases, V lost 0 bases, and 9 bases had no gene match. Germline CDR1 and CDR2: SGHDT and YYEEEE. There are 17 residues in the CDR3. CDR3 protein: CASSLGTGGKSGTEAFF. CDR3 DNA: TGTGCCAGCAGCTTGGGGACAGGGGGCAAGAGTGGGACTGAAGCTTTCTTT. Variable domain in full (rest from reference TRBV5-6 and TRBJ1-1): DAGVTQSPTHLIKTRGQQVTLRCSPKSGHDTVSWYQQALGQGPQFIFQYYEEEERQRGNFPDRFSGHQFPNYSSELNVNALLLGDSALYLCASSLGTGGKSGTEAFFGQGTRLTVV.

In its sample, this clonotype was seen many times. The genes are TRBV2 and TRBJ1-1, with TRBD1 identical over 10 bases. In germline, CDR1 is SNHLY, CDR2 FYNNEI. With 7 bases clipped from V and 3 bases from J, the junction kept 17 bases outside the gene matches. The CDR3 contains 18 residues. The CDR3 nucleotides read TGTGCCAGCACTGGAGCCGGGACAGGGGATACGTGGGACACTGAAGCTTTCTTT. Translation gives CASTGAGTGDTWDTEAFF. The variable domain in full, with the rest retrieved from reference TRBV2 and TRBJ1-1, is EPEVTQTPSHQVTQMGQEVILRCVPISNHLYFYWYRQILGQKVEFLVSFYNNEISEKSEIFDDQFSVERPDGSNFTLKIRSTKLEDSAMYFCASTGAGTGDTWDTEAFFGQGTRLTVV.

The gene calls are TRBV7-6 and TRBJ1-4; D is unclear. The CDR3 has 13 amino acids. With 5 bases removed from V and 8 bases from J, the gap between germline ends came to 12 bases. Per the germline V gene, CDR1 is SGHVS and CDR2 is FNYEAQ. CDR3 coding DNA: TGTGCCAGCAGCAAGACTCGAGGGGAAAAACTGTTTTTT. It yields the protein CASSKTRGEKLFF.

This clonotype has a count of ten or more. CDR3 sequence (DNA): TGTGCCAGCAGCCTGGAGCGGGAGCGGAACACCGGGGAGCTGTTTTTT. Protein product: CASSLERERNTGELFF. The chain is built from TRBV5-6 and TRBJ2-2, with 8 bases aligning to TRBD2. The germline CDR1 and CDR2 sequences are SGHDT and YYEEEE. This CDR3 has 16 residues. V trimming: 4 bases; J trimming: 1 base; junction bases outside the gene matches: 6.

This clonotype came up many times. V gene TRBV13 combines with J gene TRBJ2-7; 7 nucleotides agree with TRBD2. The CDR3 covers 14 residues. Germline CDR1 is PRHDT and CDR2 is FYEKMQ (reference sequence). V gave up 6 bases and J gave up 1 base; unmatched junction bases: 6. The CDR3, as DNA: TGTGCCAGCAGTTCTAAGCGGGGTTCCTACGAGCAGTACTTC. Its translation: CASSSKRGSYEQYF.

This clonotype was observed many times. This chain uses TRBV20-1 with TRBJ2-7; D remains ambiguous. CDR1 DFQATT and CDR2 SNEGSKA come from the germline V gene (reference sequence). Between the trimmed V and J ends, which lost 3 bases and 4 bases, there was a span of 16 bases. The CDR3 is 14 residues long. CDR3 coding DNA: TGCAGTGCTAGGAGGCAAGGGTATGGGTACGAGCAGTACTTC. The encoded protein is CSARRQGYGYEQYF.

Ten or more counts support this clonotype. This rearrangement joins TRBV29-1 to TRBJ2-7; weak D call: TRBD1 (6 bases). Germline CDR1 is SQVTM and CDR2 is ANQGSEA. V lost 8 bases, J lost 0 bases, and 11 bases lay in between. The CDR3 sequence is 12 residues long. The CDR3 region is CSIGQSSYEQYF. The CDR3 DNA follows: TGCAGCATCGGACAGAGCTCCTACGAGCAGTACTTC.